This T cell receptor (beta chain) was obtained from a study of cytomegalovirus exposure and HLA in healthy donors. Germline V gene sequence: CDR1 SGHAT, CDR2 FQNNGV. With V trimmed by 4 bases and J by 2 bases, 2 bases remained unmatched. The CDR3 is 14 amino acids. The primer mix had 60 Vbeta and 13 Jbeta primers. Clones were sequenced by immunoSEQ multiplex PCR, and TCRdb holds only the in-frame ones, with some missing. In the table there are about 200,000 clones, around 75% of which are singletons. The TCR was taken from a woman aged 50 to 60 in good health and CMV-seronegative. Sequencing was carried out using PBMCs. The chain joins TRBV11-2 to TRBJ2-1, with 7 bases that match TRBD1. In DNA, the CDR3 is TGTGCCAGCAGCTCCGGACAGGCCTACAATGAGCAGTTCTTC. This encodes CASSSGQAYNEQFF. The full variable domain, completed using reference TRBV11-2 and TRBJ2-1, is EAGVAQSPRYKIIEKRQSVAFWCNPISGHATLYWYQQILGQGPKLLIQFQNNGVVDDSQLPKDRFSAERLKGVDSTLKIQPAKLEDSAVYLCASSSGQAYNEQFFGPGTRLTVL.